This is a list of T cell receptor beta chains from one sample in a study of blood T cell repertoires in COVID-19. Libraries were prepared by immunoSEQ multiplex PCR; TCRdb keeps only in-frame clonotypes and omits some of them. The table has hundreds of thousands of clones, around 80% seen once. Sequencing was done on a sample of PBMCs or T cells enriched from blood (not recorded which). The source is a man in his forties who had been exposed to COVID-19. The CDR3 runs from the conserved cysteine through the conserved F or W. D genes are given only for firm matches. Clone size is not always given. Where it is, it says once, few, many or a class for expanded clones.

v_gene	d_gene	j_gene	abundance	CDR3nt	CDR3aa
TRBV24-1	.	TRBJ2-1	once	TGTGCCACCAGTAAACAGGGTGGCAATGAGCAGTTCTTC	CATSKQGGNEQFF
TRBV7-2	.	TRBJ2-3	.	TGTGCCAGCAGCCTCGCTAGAGATACGCAGTATTTT	CASSLARDTQYF
TRBV7-2	.	TRBJ1-2	many	TGTGCCAGCAGCTCGGGGGGGGGCTATGGCTACACCTTC	CASSSGGGYGYTF
TRBV5-1	.	TRBJ2-7	.	TGCGCCAGCAGCTTAGCGGACTACTACGAGCAGTACTTC	CASSLADYYEQYF
TRBV10-1	TRBD1	TRBJ2-7	.	TGCGCCAGCAGTGAGTTCTTGGGACAGGGCCCTTACGAGCAGTACTTC	CASSEFLGQGPYEQYF
TRBV3-1/TRBV3-2	.	TRBJ2-3	.	TGTGCCAGCAGCCTACTAGCAGCTAGCACAGATACGCAGTATTTT	CASSLLAASTDTQYF
TRBV7-2	.	TRBJ2-2	.	TGTGCCAGCAGCGTATACACCGGGGAGCTGTTTTTT	CASSVYTGELFF
TRBV19	.	TRBJ1-1	.	TGTGCCAGTAGTGGGCGGCGGGTGAACACTGAAGCTTTCTTT	CASSGRRVNTEAFF
TRBV5-1	.	TRBJ2-3	.	TGCGCCAGCAGCTCAGCGGGCCTCGCAGATACGCAGTATTTT	CASSSAGLADTQYF
TRBV19	TRBD1	TRBJ1-2	.	TGTGCCAGTGTTCAGGGGGCGATCAACTATGGCTACACCTTC	CASVQGAINYGYTF
TRBV5-3	TRBD2	TRBJ2-3	.	TGTGCCAGAAGCTTAGGCGGGAGCTCCACAGATACGCAGTATTTT	CARSLGGSSTDTQYF
TRBV6-1	.	TRBJ1-2	.	TGTGCCAGCAGTGAAGGGCAGGGCCGGGGCTACACCTTC	CASSEGQGRGYTF
TRBV10-3	TRBD1	TRBJ1-5	.	TGTGCCATCAGGAACGGGACAGGCGATCAGCCCCAGCATTTT	CAIRNGTGDQPQHF
TRBV19	TRBD1	TRBJ2-5	once	TGTGCCAGTAGTATAGATCATTGGCGACAGGGGGCCAAAGGAGAGACCCAGTACTTC	CASSIDHWRQGAKGETQYF
TRBV12-3/TRBV12-4	.	TRBJ1-1	.	TGTGCCAGCAGTTTAACGGAGAAAGCTTTCTTT	CASSLTEKAFF
TRBV9	TRBD1	TRBJ1-6	once	TGTGCCAGCAGCAGACTGACAGGGGCCGACGGTTCACCCCTCCACTTT	CASSRLTGADGSPLHF
TRBV12-3/TRBV12-4	.	TRBJ2-4	.	TGTGCCAGCAGCAGCCCGGGCAAAAACATTCAGTACTTC	CASSSPGKNIQYF
TRBV19	TRBD2	TRBJ2-1	.	TGTGCCAGTATGACTAGAGAGGCGGGAGTCAATGAGCAGTTCTTC	CASMTREAGVNEQFF
TRBV30	TRBD2	TRBJ2-2	.	TGTGCCTGGACGATAGCGGGAGGGAAGTTAGGGGAGCTGTTTTTT	CAWTIAGGKLGELFF
TRBV10-3	.	TRBJ1-1	.	TGTGCCATCAAACGGACAGACATGAACACTGAAGCTTTCTTT	CAIKRTDMNTEAFF
TRBV6-5	.	TRBJ1-2	few	TGTGCCAGCGGACAAGGACATGGCTACACCTTC	CASGQGHGYTF
TRBV7-9	.	TRBJ1-3	.	TGTGCCAGCAGGCATTCGAGTTCTGGAAACACCATATATTTT	CASRHSSSGNTIYF
TRBV6-5	.	TRBJ1-2	.	TGTGCCAGCAGTTACAGCGGGGTCCAGACCTATGGCTACACCTTC	CASSYSGVQTYGYTF
TRBV5-1	.	TRBJ1-2	.	TGCGCCAGCAGCTCCGACGGGGACTATGGCTACACCTTC	CASSSDGDYGYTF
TRBV12-2	.	TRBJ2-1	.	TGTGCAAGTCGCTTAGCGAAAGCGGGAGGGCAGTTCTTC	CASRLAKAGGQFF
TRBV12-3/TRBV12-4	TRBD2	TRBJ2-1	.	TGTGCCAGCGGAGGACTAGCCTACAATGAGCAGTTCTTC	CASGGLAYNEQFF
TRBV7-9	.	TRBJ1-2	.	TGTGCCAGCAGCTTAGCACGGACGGACAAGGAGGGCTACACCTTC	CASSLARTDKEGYTF
TRBV27	TRBD1	TRBJ2-5	.	TGTGCCAGCAGTTTTGTCGACAGGGGGCAAGAGACCCAGTACTTC	CASSFVDRGQETQYF
TRBV6-6	TRBD2	TRBJ2-2	.	TGTGCCAGCAGAAGAACCGGGACTAGCGATACCGGGGAGCTGTTTTTT	CASRRTGTSDTGELFF
TRBV10-1	.	TRBJ2-7	.	TGCGCCAGCAGTGAGTCGCCAGGGGTCGAGCAGTACTTC	CASSESPGVEQYF
TRBV5-4	TRBD1	TRBJ1-3	.	TGTGCCAGCAGCCCCGACAGGGCTGGAAACACCATATATTTT	CASSPDRAGNTIYF
TRBV9	TRBD2	TRBJ2-1	.	TGTGCCAGCAACCCCTGGACTAGCGGGAGTCTCAATGAGCAGTTCTTC	CASNPWTSGSLNEQFF
TRBV5-1	TRBD1	TRBJ2-3	.	TGCGCCAGCAGCTTGGTGGTGACAGGGAGAGCAGATACGCAGTATTTT	CASSLVVTGRADTQYF
TRBV18	.	TRBJ2-3	.	TGTGCCAGCTCACCAGGGGGCCCGAACACTGCCGGTACGCAGTATTTT	CASSPGGPNTAGTQYF
TRBV4-2	TRBD2	TRBJ2-7	few	TGTGCCAGCAGCCAAGGGGGAGCGGGAGGGTCCTACGAGCAGTACTTC	CASSQGGAGGSYEQYF
TRBV29-1	TRBD1	TRBJ1-4	.	TGCAGCGTTGCCGGGACAGGTTCAACTAATGAAAAACTGTTTTTT	CSVAGTGSTNEKLFF
TRBV18	TRBD1	TRBJ1-2	.	TGTGCCAGCTCACCACGACAGGGGTTCGTCGATGGCTACACCTTC	CASSPRQGFVDGYTF
TRBV27	.	TRBJ1-6	once	TGTGCCAGCAGTACCCTCTCGACAGCAATGAGGAGTTCACCCCTCCACTTT	CASSTLSTAMRSSPLHF
TRBV5-4	.	TRBJ1-1	.	TGTGCCAGCAGCTTGGGACAAGGCGTTGGACAAGAACGAGCTTTCTTT	CASSLGQGVGQERAFF
TRBV6-5	TRBD1	TRBJ1-6	once	TGTGCCAGCAGTTTAGAGGGGGCTAATTCACCCCTCCACTTT	CASSLEGANSPLHF
TRBV18	TRBD2	TRBJ2-7	.	TGTGCCAGCTCACCCTCCGGGAGGGCCGGGAGCGGCGAGCAGTACTTC	CASSPSGRAGSGEQYF
TRBV9	.	TRBJ1-2	.	TGTGCCAGCAGGGACCTGGGACTGAATGGCTACACCTTC	CASRDLGLNGYTF
TRBV24-1	TRBD1	TRBJ1-1	.	TGTGCCACCACGGACAGGATGAACACTGAAGCTTTCTTT	CATTDRMNTEAFF
TRBV9	TRBD1	TRBJ2-2	few	TGTGCCAGCAGCAAGGGGACAGCCGGGGAGCTGTTTTTT	CASSKGTAGELFF
TRBV25-1	.	TRBJ1-1	.	TGTGCCAGCAGGTCGACAGGTGAAGCTTTCTTT	CASRSTGEAFF
TRBV11-1	TRBD1	TRBJ1-2	.	TGTGCCAGCAGCCTGGACAGGGGAAACTATGGCCACACCTTC	CASSLDRGNYGHTF
TRBV10-3	TRBD2	TRBJ2-3	.	TGTGCCATCAGTGAAGCGGGAGGGACAGATACGCAGTATTTT	CAISEAGGTDTQYF
TRBV9	TRBD1	TRBJ2-1	.	TGTGCCAGCAGCAAAACAGGGGGCTCTTACAATGAGCAGTTCTTC	CASSKTGGSYNEQFF
TRBV15	.	TRBJ2-1	few	TGTGCCACCAGCAGAGATCTTACATGGTCGGGCAATGAGCAGTTCTTC	CATSRDLTWSGNEQFF